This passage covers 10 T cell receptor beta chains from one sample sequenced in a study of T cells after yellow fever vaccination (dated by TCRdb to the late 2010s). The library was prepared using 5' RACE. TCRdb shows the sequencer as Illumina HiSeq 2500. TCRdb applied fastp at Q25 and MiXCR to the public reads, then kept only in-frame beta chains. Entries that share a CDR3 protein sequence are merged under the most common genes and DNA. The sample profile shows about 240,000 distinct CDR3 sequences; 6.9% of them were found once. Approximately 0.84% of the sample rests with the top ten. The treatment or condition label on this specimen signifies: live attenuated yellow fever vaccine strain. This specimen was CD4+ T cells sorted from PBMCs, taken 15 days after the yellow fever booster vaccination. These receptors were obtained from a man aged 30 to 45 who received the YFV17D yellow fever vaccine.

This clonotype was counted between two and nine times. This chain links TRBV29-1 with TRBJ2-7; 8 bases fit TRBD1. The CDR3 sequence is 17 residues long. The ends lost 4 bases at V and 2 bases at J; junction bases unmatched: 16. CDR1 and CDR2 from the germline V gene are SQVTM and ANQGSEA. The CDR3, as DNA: TGCAGCGTTGGGGCCCGCTCAAAGGGACAGGAGACCTACGAGCAGTACTTC. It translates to CSVGARSKGQETYEQYF.

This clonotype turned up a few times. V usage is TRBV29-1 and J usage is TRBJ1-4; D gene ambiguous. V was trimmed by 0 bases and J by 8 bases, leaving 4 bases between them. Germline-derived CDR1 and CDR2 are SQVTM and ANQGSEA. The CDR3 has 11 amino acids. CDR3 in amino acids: CSVEDREKLFF. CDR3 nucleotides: TGCAGCGTTGAAGATCGAGAAAAACTGTTTTTT.

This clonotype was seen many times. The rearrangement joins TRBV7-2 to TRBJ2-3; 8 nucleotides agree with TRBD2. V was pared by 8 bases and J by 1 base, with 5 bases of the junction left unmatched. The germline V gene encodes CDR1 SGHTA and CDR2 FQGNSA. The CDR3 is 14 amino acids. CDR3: CASQKTSGTDTQYF. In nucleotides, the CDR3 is TGTGCCAGCCAAAAGACTAGCGGCACAGATACGCAGTATTTT.

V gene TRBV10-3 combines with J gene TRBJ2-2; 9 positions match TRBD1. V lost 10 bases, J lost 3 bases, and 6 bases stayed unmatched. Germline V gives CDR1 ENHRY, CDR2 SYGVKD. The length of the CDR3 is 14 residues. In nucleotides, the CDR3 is TGTGCCACGTTAACAGGGGGCGACACCGGGGAGCTGTTTTTT. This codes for CATLTGGDTGELFF.

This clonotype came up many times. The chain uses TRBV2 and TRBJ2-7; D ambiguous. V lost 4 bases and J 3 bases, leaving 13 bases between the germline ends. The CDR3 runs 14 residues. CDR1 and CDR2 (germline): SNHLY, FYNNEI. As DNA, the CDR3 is TGTGCCAGCAGTGCAACGAGAGCAAGCTACGAGCAGTACTTC. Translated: CASSATRASYEQYF.

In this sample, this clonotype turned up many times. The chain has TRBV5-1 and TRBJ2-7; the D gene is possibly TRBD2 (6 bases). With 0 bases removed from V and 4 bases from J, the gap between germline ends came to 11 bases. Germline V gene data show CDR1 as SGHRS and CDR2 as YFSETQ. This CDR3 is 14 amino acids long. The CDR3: CASSLGLGLYEQYF. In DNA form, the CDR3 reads TGCGCCAGCAGCTTGGGACTAGGACTTTACGAGCAGTACTTC.

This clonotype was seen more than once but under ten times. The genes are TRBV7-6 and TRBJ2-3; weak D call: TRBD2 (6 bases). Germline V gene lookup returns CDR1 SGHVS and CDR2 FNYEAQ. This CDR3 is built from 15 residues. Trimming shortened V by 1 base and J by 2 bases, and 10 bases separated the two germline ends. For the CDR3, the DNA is TGTGCCAGCAGCTTAGGGGACTTCTCCACAGATACGCAGTATTTT. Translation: CASSLGDFSTDTQYF.

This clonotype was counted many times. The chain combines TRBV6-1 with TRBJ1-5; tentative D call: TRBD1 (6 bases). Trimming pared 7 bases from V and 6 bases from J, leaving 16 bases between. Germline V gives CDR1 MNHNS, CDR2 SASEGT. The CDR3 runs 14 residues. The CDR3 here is CASIVTGLGQPQHF. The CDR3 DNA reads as TGTGCCAGCATTGTCACAGGGCTAGGTCAGCCCCAGCATTTT.

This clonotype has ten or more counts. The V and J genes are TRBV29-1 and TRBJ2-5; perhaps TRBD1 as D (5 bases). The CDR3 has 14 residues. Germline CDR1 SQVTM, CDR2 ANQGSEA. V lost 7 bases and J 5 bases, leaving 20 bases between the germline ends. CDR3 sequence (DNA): TGCAGCGCCAAGCTTGGCACCAGGGTGGAGACCCAGTACTTC. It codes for CSAKLGTRVETQYF. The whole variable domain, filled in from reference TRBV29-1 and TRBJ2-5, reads SAVISQKPSRDICQRGTSLTIQCQVDSQVTMMFWYRQQPGQSLTLIATANQGSEATYESGFVIDKFPISRPNLTFSTLTVSNMSPEDSSIYLCSAKLGTRVETQYFGPGTRLLVL.

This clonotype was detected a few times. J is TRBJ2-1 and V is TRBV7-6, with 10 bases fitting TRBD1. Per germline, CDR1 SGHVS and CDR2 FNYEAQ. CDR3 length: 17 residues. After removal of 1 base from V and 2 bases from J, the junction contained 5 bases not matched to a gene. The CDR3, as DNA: TGTGCCAGCAGCTTAGAGAGACAGGGGGCCGCCTACAATGAGCAGTTCTTC. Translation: CASSLERQGAAYNEQFF.